This T cell receptor beta chain was captured by sequencing in a study of CD8 T cells in Susac syndrome. The RNA input was about 0.45 to 1 ug, and it was reverse transcribed with random hexamers. Each CDR3 protein is one row after TCRdb ran MiXCR on the immunoSEQ multiplex PCR reads. The sample gives approximately 200,000 distinct CDR3 sequences, 80% to 95% of which show up once; approximately 0.13% is in the top ten. CDR1 and CDR2 from the germline V gene are PRHDT and FYEKMQ (reference sequence). Trimming took off 5 bases at V and 9 bases at J, with 12 bases between the two ends. The CDR3 contains 12 residues.

Sequencing input: CD8+ T cells from PBMCs. The TCR sequence derives from a human donor with multiple sclerosis. The V gene is TRBV13, the J gene TRBJ2-3, with a tentative D call TRBD2 (6 bases). The CDR3, as DNA: TGTGCCAGCAGCCGAGGCGGGGACACGCAGTATTTT. Its protein product is CASSRGGDTQYF.